This TCR beta chain was obtained from a study of control samples from healthy donors and cancer patients. Assay: immunoSEQ multiplex PCR; the TCRdb copy retains only in-frame clones and omits some. The sample carries fewer than 85,000 clones, approximately 91% recorded once. The CDR3 runs to 14 residues. Between the trimmed V and J ends, which lost 5 bases and 6 bases, there was a span of 14 bases. In germline, CDR1 is MGHDK, CDR2 SYGVNS. The sequenced sample was blood. The source of this sequence is a man over 45 in good health. The chain combines TRBV25-1 with TRBJ1-5, with D possibly matching TRBD1 (6 bases). This CDR3 is CASSRPDSFQPQHF. CDR3 nucleotides: TGTGCCAGCAGTAGGCCGGACAGTTTTCAGCCCCAGCATTTT.